This entry concerns a single T cell receptor beta chain. This sample was included in a study of T cell responses to AZD1222 COVID-19 vaccine. Using immunoSEQ multiplex PCR, the repertoire was profiled, and TCRdb retains in-frame clones only, with some absent. This table has about 110,000 clones, around nine tenths appearing once. V was clipped by 4 bases and J by 6 bases, with 12 bases between them. This CDR3 contains 13 residues. Germline V gene lookup returns CDR1 MNHEY and CDR2 SMNVEV (reference sequence). The TCR originated in an adult in good health. This sample comprised peripheral blood, obtained on day 0 of MenACWY control vaccination. This chain links TRBV27 with TRBJ1-1, with D uncertain. The CDR3 here is CASSSTRGPEAFF. The CDR3, as DNA: TGTGCCAGCAGTTCAACCCGAGGCCCTGAAGCTTTCTTT.